The entry below describes one TCR beta chain. The CDR3 runs 15 residues. V lost 3 bases and J lost 2, with 14 bases in between. CDR1 is SGHNT, CDR2 YYREEE, per germline (reference sequence). In the source study's methods: Estimates of nucleated cell counts were drawn from the amplification of reference gene primers. Method: immunoSEQ multiplex PCR; TCRdb's copy keeps in-frame clones and lacks some. V and J calls and clone size are those listed in that table; D and trimming were worked out from the DNA. The sample lists about 200,000 clones; 80% to 90% were seen once. This sample was taken from a study of blood T cell repertoires in COVID-19. Overall study context: Sample material is recorded as cDNA or gDNA derived from T cells, B-cell-depleted T cells, or PBMCs.

The chain joins TRBV5-4 to TRBJ1-1; D is perhaps TRBD1 (5 bases). The sequencing sample was made of peripheral blood. The source is a man aged 45-65 years with acute or convalescent COVID-19. The CDR3 bases are TGTGCCAGCAGCTCGACCGCGGGACCCAACACTGAAGCTTTCTTT. Translating gives CASSSTAGPNTEAFF.